The T cell receptor (beta chain) described here comes from a study of blood T cell repertoires in COVID-19. Study context: COVID-19 samples from acute and convalescent phases originated in the United States, Italy and Spain. PBMCs, B-cell-depleted T cells, or T cells provided the cDNA or gDNA that made up the material.

A single count supports this clone. The CDR3 sequence is 14 residues long. The germline V and J ends were trimmed by 1 base and 2 bases, with 8 bases remaining between them. Germline-derived CDR1 and CDR2 are LGHNA and YNFKEQ. In the original analysis: By means of reference gene primer amplification, nucleated cell counts were estimated. Sequencing was performed with immunoSEQ multiplex PCR; in TCRdb, only in-frame clones are kept and a portion is missing. Clonal size and the V and J genes are those of that table, whereas D and trimming came from the DNA. This sample has fewer than 200,000 clones; 65% to 90% occur once, and the top ten carry 8% to 10%.

This sequence was found in a man in his forties or fifties with active or convalescent COVID-19. The rearrangement uses TRBV4-2 and TRBJ2-5, with D possibly matching TRBD1 (6 bases). The sequencing sample was made of peripheral blood. CDR3 amino acids: CASSQGTEQETQYF. The CDR3 DNA follows: TGTGCCAGCAGCCAAGGGACAGAACAAGAGACCCAGTACTTC.